These 30 T cell receptor beta chains were all obtained from the same sample, sequenced in a study of cytomegalovirus exposure and HLA in healthy donors. PCR was performed using 60 Vbeta and 13 Jbeta primers. This table comes from immunoSEQ multiplex PCR, and its TCRdb copy is limited to in-frame clones, with some not included. The sample carries under 130,000 clones, roughly 80% recorded once. Sequences were obtained from PBMCs. Every receptor here comes from a female donor in good health and CMV-seropositive.

The V and J genes are TRBV10-3 and TRBJ1-1; D remains ambiguous. Germline assignment: CDR1 ENHRY and CDR2 SYGVKD. With 4 bases removed from V and 1 base from J, the gap between germline ends came to 13 bases. This CDR3 is 15 amino acids long. DNA of the CDR3: TGTGCCATCAGTGGAACGGAGGGTTGGAACACTGAAGCTTTCTTT. Its protein product is CAISGTEGWNTEAFF.

The J gene is TRBJ2-7, the V gene TRBV18; TRBD2 matches at 9 bases. Per the germline V gene, CDR1 is KGHSH and CDR2 is LQKENI. The CDR3 loop spans 15 amino acids. With 6 bases clipped from V and 5 bases from J, the junction kept 11 bases outside the gene matches. CDR3 sequence (DNA): TGTGCCAGCTCCATGGGTAGCGGGAGTATCGACGAGCAGTACTTC. It encodes CASSMGSGSIDEQYF.

The genes are TRBV7-2 and TRBJ2-2; no definite D call. Germline V gene lookup returns CDR1 SGHTA and CDR2 FQGNSA. The CDR3 is 13 amino acids. V was trimmed by 4 bases and J by 4 bases, leaving 7 bases between them. The CDR3, as DNA: TGTGCCAGCAGCTCCCCCATCACCGGGGAGCTGTTTTTT. Its translation is CASSSPITGELFF.

J is TRBJ2-5 and V is TRBV7-6; D possibly corresponds to TRBD2 (5 bases). The germline V and J ends were trimmed by 5 bases and 5 bases, with 21 bases remaining between them. Germline V gene sequence: CDR1 SGHVS, CDR2 FNYEAQ. The CDR3 is 16 amino acids. DNA for the CDR3: TGTGCCAGCAGCCAGAGGTCTAGTGAGACGGGGGAGACCCAGTACTTC. The encoded protein is CASSQRSSETGETQYF. Together with reference TRBV7-6 and TRBJ2-5, the CDR3 gives the full variable domain: GAGVSQSPRYKVTKRGQDVALRCDPISGHVSLYWYRQALGQGPEFLTYFNYEAQQDKSGLPNDRFSAERPEGSISTLTIQRTEQRDSAMYRCASSQRSSETGETQYFGPGTRLLVL.

The V call is TRBV5-4, the J call TRBJ1-4, with 7 nucleotides matching TRBD1. The CDR3 covers 14 residues. The germline V gene has CDR1 SGHNT and CDR2 YYREEE (reference sequence). Trimming at V came to 4 bases and at J to 6 bases, leaving 6 bases not matched to a gene. As DNA, the CDR3 is TGTGCCAGCAGCCGGGACAGTTCTGATGAAAAACTGTTTTTT. Its protein product is CASSRDSSDEKLFF.

The rearrangement joins TRBV15 to TRBJ2-7, with D possibly being TRBD1 (5 bases). Trimming stripped 0 bases from V and 7 bases from J, with 7 bases between. This CDR3 has 12 residues. The germline gives CDR1 LNHNV, CDR2 YYDKDF (reference sequence). CDR3 region: CATSREKGEQYF. In nucleotides, the CDR3 is TGTGCCACCAGCAGAGAAAAGGGGGAGCAGTACTTC.

The rearrangement uses TRBV7-3 and TRBJ2-1; D remains ambiguous. Trimming pared 2 bases from V and 3 bases from J, leaving 14 bases between. CDR1 and CDR2 from the germline V gene are SGHTA and FQGTGA. CDR3 length: 16 amino acids. CDR3 coding DNA: TGTGCCAGCAGCTTAGGCCCCAGGCCCTACTACAATGAGCAGTTCTTC. As protein: CASSLGPRPYYNEQFF.

V gene TRBV7-2 combines with J gene TRBJ2-1, with 8 bases fitting TRBD1. CDR3 length: 15 amino acids. The V gene end was trimmed by 1 base and the J gene end by 3 bases; junction bases not matched to a gene: 2. Germline CDR1 and CDR2: SGHTA and FQGNSA. The CDR3 spells CASSLDRGVYNEQFF. The CDR3 DNA is TGTGCCAGCAGCTTAGACAGGGGGGTCTACAATGAGCAGTTCTTC.

V gene TRBV5-6 combines with J gene TRBJ2-2; 14 bases agree with TRBD2. Germline V gives CDR1 SGHDT, CDR2 YYEEEE. Trimming removed 9 bases from V and 0 bases from J; junction bases left unmatched: 4. The CDR3 extends over 16 amino acids. For the CDR3, the DNA is TGTGCCACCTCGACTAGCGGGGGGGCGAACACCGGGGAGCTGTTTTTT. Its protein is CATSTSGGANTGELFF.

The chain couples TRBV7-2 to TRBJ1-1, with TRBD1 matching over 7 bases. Unmatched junction bases numbered 16, after V lost 4 bases and J lost 8 bases. The germline gives CDR1 SGHTA, CDR2 FQGNSA. The CDR3 totals 16 residues. The CDR3, as DNA: TGTGCCAGCAGCTCCGACTCATCCCTCAGGGGGAAAGAAGCTTTCTTT. It codes for CASSSDSSLRGKEAFF.

This clone has just a few counts. The chain joins TRBV18 to TRBJ1-3; 9 bases are shared with TRBD1. The germline CDR1 and CDR2 sequences are KGHSH and LQKENI. V gave up 3 bases and J gave up 0 bases; unmatched junction bases: 6. The CDR3 consists of 17 residues. The CDR3 nucleotides are TGTGCCAGCTCACCGGGACAGGGCCAGAGCTCTGGAAACACCATATATTTT. Protein product: CASSPGQGQSSGNTIYF.

The chain employs TRBV28 and TRBJ1-1; 7 nucleotides align to TRBD1. The CDR3 spans 14 residues. V gave up 4 bases and J gave up 3 bases; unmatched junction bases: 5. Germline V CDR1 and CDR2: MDHEN, SYDVKM. CDR3 DNA sequence: TGTGCCAGCAGTTCAGGGGGGTCGGACACTGAAGCTTTCTTT. As protein: CASSSGGSDTEAFF. The whole variable domain, remainder taken from reference TRBV28 and TRBJ1-1, is DVKVTQSSRYLVKRTGEKVFLECVQDMDHENMFWYRQDPGLGLRLIYFSYDVKMKEKGDIPEGYSVSREKKERFSLILESASTNQTSMYLCASSSGGSDTEAFFGQGTRLTVV.

The CDR3 DNA is TGTGCCAGTAGTATAGGACAGGGTCGAAATCAGCCCCAGCATTTT. Its protein product is CASSIGQGRNQPQHF. The chain links TRBV19 to TRBJ1-5, with TRBD1 identical over 7 bases. The germline CDR1 and CDR2 sequences are LNHDA and SQIVND (reference sequence). CDR3 size: 15 residues. V shed 1 base, J shed 4 bases, and the junction held 4 bases outside the gene matches.

The chain joins TRBV5-6 to TRBJ2-7; no firm D call. The germline V and J ends were trimmed by 1 base and 5 bases, with 10 bases remaining between them. The CDR3 runs to 13 residues. Germline V CDR1 and CDR2: SGHDT, YYEEEE. In nucleotides, the CDR3 is TGTGCCAGCAGCTTGTTGGCAGTCAACGAGCAGTACTTC. Amino acid sequence: CASSLLAVNEQYF. The full variable domain, rest sourced from reference TRBV5-6 and TRBJ2-7, is DAGVTQSPTHLIKTRGQQVTLRCSPKSGHDTVSWYQQALGQGPQFIFQYYEEEERQRGNFPDRFSGHQFPNYSSELNVNALLLGDSALYLCASSLLAVNEQYFGPGTRLTVT.

The V call is TRBV2, the J call TRBJ2-1; D uncertain. CDR1 is SNHLY, CDR2 FYNNEI, per germline. V was clipped by 6 bases and J by 6 bases, with 12 bases between them. The CDR3 loop spans 13 amino acids. The CDR3: CASSAAQVNEQFF. CDR3 bases: TGTGCCAGCAGCGCCGCACAAGTCAATGAGCAGTTCTTC.

The CDR3 DNA reads TGTGCCTGGAGTGGGGGAGGGTTTGGCTACACCTTC. Translated, it gives CAWSGGGFGYTF. The chain links TRBV30 to TRBJ1-2; the D is unclear. V lost 1 base and J lost 7, with 10 bases in between. CDR1 and CDR2 (germline): GTSNPN, SVGIG (reference sequence). This CDR3 spans 12 amino acids.

Only a few counts were recorded for this clone. The V gene is TRBV6-1, the J gene TRBJ2-1, with D perhaps TRBD2 (6 bases). Deletions cut 4 bases from V and 6 bases from J, with 19 bases between. The germline V gene encodes CDR1 MNHNS and CDR2 SASEGT. The CDR3 contains 16 residues. CDR3 residues: CASSGGRTGVRNEQFF. CDR3 DNA sequence: TGTGCCAGCAGTGGAGGACGGACGGGGGTCCGCAATGAGCAGTTCTTC.

The chain recombines TRBV5-1 with TRBJ2-2; 7 nucleotides agree with TRBD1. The germline gives CDR1 SGHRS, CDR2 YFSETQ. The junction had 7 bases not matched to a gene; V was cut back by 2 bases and J by 6 bases. The CDR3 length is 15 residues. The CDR3 reads CASSFTGEKAGELFF. Written as DNA, the CDR3 is TGCGCCAGCAGCTTTACAGGGGAGAAAGCCGGGGAGCTGTTTTTT.

The gene calls are TRBV6-1 and TRBJ1-2, with TRBD1 as a possible D gene (5 bases). The V end was cut by 4 bases, the J end by 4 bases, with 19 bases between. This CDR3 has 16 amino acids. The V gene's germline CDR1 is MNHNS and CDR2 SASEGT. The CDR3 DNA sequence: TGTGCCAGCAGTGCCCAAGGGGCCTTAAGGAGCTATGGCTACACCTTC. Its translation is CASSAQGALRSYGYTF.

The CDR3 reads CASSPPLQGYTF. CDR3 in DNA: TGTGCCAGTAGTCCCCCCTTGCAGGGCTACACCTTC. V is TRBV19 and J is TRBJ1-2; D remains ambiguous. There are 12 residues in the CDR3. Trimming left V 5 bases short and J 8 bases short, with 12 bases between. The germline V gene encodes CDR1 LNHDA and CDR2 SQIVND (reference sequence).

The rearrangement uses TRBV7-3 and TRBJ1-2, with D maybe TRBD1 (6 bases). CDR1 is SGHTA, CDR2 FQGTGA, per germline. CDR3 size: 14 residues. The V gene lost 5 bases and the J gene lost 2 bases, with 12 bases spanning the gap. Here the CDR3 reads CASSPQGGNYGYTF. The CDR3 nucleotides read TGTGCCAGCAGCCCACAGGGAGGGAACTATGGCTACACCTTC.

The V gene is TRBV6-6, the J gene TRBJ2-7; no reliable D call. Germline assignment: CDR1 MNHNY and CDR2 SVGAGI (reference sequence). The CDR3 is made up of 11 amino acids. The ends were cut back, 2 bases at V and 6 bases at J, with 5 bases in the middle. The CDR3 region is CASSYPSEQYF. Written as DNA, the CDR3 is TGTGCCAGCAGTTACCCCAGCGAGCAGTACTTC.

V gene TRBV6-1 combines with J gene TRBJ1-2; maybe TRBD1 (5 bases). Trimming cost V 6 bases and J 1 base, with 12 bases left between them. CDR1 is MNHNS, CDR2 SASEGT, per germline. This CDR3 has 14 amino acids. CDR3 residues: CASRQPRDNYGYTF. The CDR3 DNA is TGTGCCAGCAGACAGCCCAGGGATAACTATGGCTACACCTTC.

This clone rates as medium-sized (0.01 to 0.1%). This chain connects TRBV2 to TRBJ2-1, with 10 positions matching TRBD2. The J segment lost 9 bases and the V segment lost 4 bases, leaving 6 bases of the junction unmatched. There are 14 residues in the CDR3. Germline-derived CDR1 and CDR2 are SNHLY and FYNNEI. CDR3 coding DNA: TGTGCCAGCAGTGGGCTAGCGGGGGCGGGTGAGCAGTTCTTC. Translation: CASSGLAGAGEQFF.

The chain has TRBV9 and TRBJ1-6, with a weak D call TRBD1 (5 bases). The CDR3 loop spans 15 amino acids. The V end was cut by 0 bases, the J end by 9 bases, with 13 bases between. CDR1 and CDR2 from the germline V gene are SGDLS and YYNGEE. The CDR3 protein is CASSVAPGGGSPLHF. CDR3 in DNA: TGTGCCAGCAGCGTAGCCCCCGGGGGTGGTTCACCCCTCCACTTT. Full variable domain (missing parts from reference TRBV9 and TRBJ1-6): DSGVTQTPKHLITATGQRVTLRCSPRSGDLSVYWYQQSLDQGLQFLIQYYNGEERAKGNILERFSAQQFPDLHSELNLSSLELGDSALYFCASSVAPGGGSPLHFGNGTRLTVT.

This clone was picked up a small number of times. The V gene is TRBV5-8, the J gene TRBJ1-6; TRBD1 matches at 9 bases. This CDR3 comprises 14 residues. Germline CDR1 reads SGHTS; CDR2 reads YDEGEE. The J segment lost 9 bases and the V segment lost 5 bases, leaving 6 bases of the junction unmatched. CDR3 sequence (DNA): TGTGCCAGCAGTACTACAGGGGGCGGTTCACCCCTCCACTTT. Its protein is CASSTTGGGSPLHF. The entire variable domain, with the rest obtained from reference TRBV5-8 and TRBJ1-6, is as follows: EAGVTQSPTHLIKTRGQQATLRCSPISGHTSVYWYQQALGLGLQFLLWYDEGEERNRGNFPPRFSGRQFPNYSSELNVNALELEDSALYLCASSTTGGGSPLHFGNGTRLTVT.

The chain couples TRBV18 to TRBJ1-1, with D unresolved. The CDR3 contains 13 residues. CDR1 is KGHSH and CDR2 is LQKENI in the germline V gene. V was trimmed by 8 bases and J by 1 base, leaving 11 bases between them. The CDR3 sequence: CASRGSKNTEAFF. CDR3 nucleotide sequence: TGTGCCAGCCGGGGATCTAAGAACACTGAAGCTTTCTTT.

Of note for this clone: One end of the junction fails to match germline, which may point to a read error. The chain recombines TRBV12-5 with TRBJ2-7; TRBD1 aligns across 9 bases. This CDR3 contains 14 residues. The germline CDR1 and CDR2 sequences are LGHNT and FRNRAP. The CDR3, as DNA: TGTGCTAGTGGATTGGGACAGGGTAAAGACGAGCAGTACTTC. Its protein is CASGLGQGKDEQYF.

The V and J genes are TRBV12-5 and TRBJ2-7, with 7 bases aligning to TRBD1. Germline CDR1 is LGHNT and CDR2 is FRNRAP. The CDR3 covers 18 residues. Losses at the gene ends were 0 bases for V and 6 bases for J; bases not matched to a gene: 17. CDR3 coding DNA: TGTGCTAGTGGTTTGGTATATCGAGGAAGCCTTACAGGGGTCGAGCAGTACTTC. Translating gives CASGLVYRGSLTGVEQYF.

The rearrangement links TRBV7-3 to TRBJ2-1; TRBD2 agrees at 8 bases. The CDR3 runs to 13 residues. Germline V gives CDR1 SGHTA, CDR2 FQGTGA. V dropped 5 bases and J dropped 10; count of bases not matched to a gene: 7. The CDR3 DNA follows: TGTGCCAGCAGCGCCGGGGGGGAGGGGGAGCAGTTCTTC. As protein: CASSAGGEGEQFF.